This TCR beta chain is drawn from a study of shared clonotypes between healthy human individuals. The CDR3 consists of 15 residues. The V gene lost 6 bases and the J gene lost 7 bases, with 20 bases spanning the gap. Germline V gives CDR1 SNHLY, CDR2 FYNNEI. Using about 0.2 ug DNA, 30,000 or so T cell genomes, the sorted-subset replicate PCRs were run. TCRdb keeps only in-frame clones here, not all; method: immunoSEQ multiplex PCR. The table includes under 850,000 clones, approximately 77% detected once. The sample comprised memory CD4+ T cells sorted from blood. The sample's subset: CD45RA-negative fraction. The TCR comes from a woman aged 25 to 39 in good health. The V call is TRBV2, the J call TRBJ2-3, with unresolved D. The DNA for the CDR3 is TGTGCCAGCAGCGAACAGATCGGAAGCTTGAATACGCAGTATTTT. Translated, it gives CASSEQIGSLNTQYF.